These 18 T cell receptor beta chains were sequenced from one sample in a study of cytomegalovirus exposure and HLA in healthy donors. The PCR ran on 60 Vbeta and 13 Jbeta primers. This table comes from immunoSEQ multiplex PCR, and its TCRdb copy is limited to in-frame clones, with some not included. The sample includes about 120,000 clones, 75% to 90% of them seen just once. Material for sequencing was PBMCs. The receptor set was obtained from a man aged 50-60 years in good health and CMV-seronegative.

V is TRBV7-6 and J is TRBJ1-4; D not resolved. The CDR3 extends over 13 amino acids. The germline V and J ends were trimmed by 4 bases and 8 bases, with 11 bases remaining between them. The V gene's germline CDR1 is SGHVS and CDR2 FNYEAQ. CDR3 bases: TGTGCCAGCAGCTACAACCTCCTCGAAAAACTGTTTTTT. This gives the protein CASSYNLLEKLFF.

V usage is TRBV28 and J usage is TRBJ1-5; TRBD1 is a possible D gene (6 bases). Germline CDR1 MDHEN, CDR2 SYDVKM. CDR3 length equals 14 residues. Trimming left V 5 bases short and J 6 bases short, with 14 bases between. The CDR3 region has the DNA TGTGCCAGCAGTGACACGACAGGACGTCAGCCCCAGCATTTT. As protein: CASSDTTGRQPQHF.

The chain combines TRBV4-1 with TRBJ2-3, with 8 nucleotides matching TRBD2. Germline values: CDR1 MGHRA, CDR2 YSYEKL. CDR3 length equals 15 residues. V shed 8 bases, J shed 5 bases, and the junction held 12 bases outside the gene matches. The chain's CDR3 is CASGWRGALQDTQYF. CDR3 DNA sequence: TGCGCCAGCGGCTGGCGGGGGGCCTTGCAAGATACGCAGTATTTT.

This chain links TRBV9 with TRBJ2-5, with 13 bases lining up with TRBD2. The CDR3 loop spans 17 amino acids. Germline CDR1 is SGDLS and CDR2 is YYNGEE. With 0 bases clipped from V and 4 bases from J, the junction kept 6 bases outside the gene matches. CDR3 protein: CASSVAGLAGEGETQYF. The CDR3 nucleotides are TGTGCCAGCAGCGTAGCCGGACTAGCGGGAGAGGGAGAGACCCAGTACTTC.

This clone was observed a handful of times. V gene TRBV9 combines with J gene TRBJ2-7; a possible D gene is TRBD2 (5 bases). V was cut by 2 bases and J by 1 base, with 10 bases left in between. The germline CDR1 and CDR2 sequences are SGDLS and YYNGEE. CDR3 length equals 14 residues. CDR3 bases: TGTGCCAGCAGCGTCTCGCGGACTTCCTACGAGCAGTACTTC. It specifies CASSVSRTSYEQYF.

The rearrangement joins TRBV6-6 to TRBJ1-1; a possible D gene is TRBD1 (5 bases). CDR1 and CDR2 (germline): MNHNY, SVGAGI (reference sequence). The CDR3 is 14 amino acids. The DNA of the CDR3 is TGTGCTTCCACGCGGGGGGAGAGGTTGGGATCAGCTTTCTTT. Its translation is CASTRGERLGSAFF.

The chain uses TRBV5-1 and TRBJ2-2, with unresolved D. Germline CDR1 reads SGHRS; CDR2 reads YFSETQ. V was pared by 6 bases and J by 5 bases, with 14 bases between. This CDR3 region has 14 residues. This chain's CDR3 is CASILLPSTGELFF. CDR3 coding DNA: TGCGCCAGCATCCTACTCCCTAGTACCGGGGAGCTGTTTTTT. Complete variable domain (other parts from reference TRBV5-1 and TRBJ2-2): KAGVTQTPRYLIKTRGQQVTLSCSPISGHRSVSWYQQTPGQGLQFLFEYFSETQRNKGNFPGRFSGRQFSNSRSEMNVSTLELGDSALYLCASILLPSTGELFFGEGSRLTVL.

This clone has more than one count but fewer than ten. The V and J genes are TRBV19 and TRBJ1-4, with TRBD1 matching 7 bases. The ends lost 3 bases at V and 4 bases at J; junction bases unmatched: 2. The CDR3 is 14 residues long. Germline-derived CDR1 and CDR2 are LNHDA and SQIVND (reference sequence). CDR3 amino acids: CASSIWDSNEKLFF. The CDR3, as DNA: TGTGCCAGTAGTATTTGGGACAGTAATGAAAAACTGTTTTTT.

This clone has just a few counts. This chain joins TRBV9 and TRBJ2-2; D not resolved. The V gene lost 0 bases and the J gene lost 3 bases, with 3 bases spanning the gap. Germline assignment: CDR1 SGDLS and CDR2 YYNGEE. The CDR3 extends over 13 amino acids. CDR3 nucleotide sequence: TGTGCCAGCAGCGTAGCGGACACCGGGGAGCTGTTTTTT. Its translation: CASSVADTGELFF.

This chain connects TRBV7-3 to TRBJ2-5; perhaps TRBD2 as D (7 bases). CDR3 size: 13 residues. The V gene lost 5 bases and the J gene lost 5 bases, with 12 bases spanning the gap. Germline CDR1 SGHTA, CDR2 FQGTGA. CDR3 sequence (DNA): TGTGCCAGCAGCGACGGGGGGCTGGAGACCCAGTACTTC. Its translation is CASSDGGLETQYF.

The V and J genes are TRBV6-1 and TRBJ1-2; 9 bases match TRBD1. The germline V gene has CDR1 MNHNS and CDR2 SASEGT. The V and J ends lost 7 bases and 4 bases, in that order; junction bases with no gene match: 7. This CDR3 contains 14 residues. The CDR3 DNA sequence: TGTGCCAGCACCCTGGGACAGGGCGGCTATGGCTACACCTTC. It encodes CASTLGQGGYGYTF.

The chain combines TRBV19 with TRBJ2-1; a possible D gene is TRBD2 (6 bases). The CDR3 consists of 13 residues. Germline V gene sequence: CDR1 LNHDA, CDR2 SQIVND (reference sequence). V was clipped by 5 bases and J by 7 bases, with 12 bases between them. In DNA, the CDR3 is TGTGCCAGTAGTTTTTTTCGGGGGAATGAGCAGTTCTTC. This codes for CASSFFRGNEQFF. The whole variable domain, filled in from reference TRBV19 and TRBJ2-1, reads DGGITQSPKYLFRKEGQNVTLSCEQNLNHDAMYWYRQDPGQGLRLIYYSQIVNDFQKGDIAEGYSVSREKKESFPLTVTSAQKNPTAFYLCASSFFRGNEQFFGPGTRLTVL.

V and J are TRBV7-2 and TRBJ1-5; D is unclear. CDR3 length: 12 residues. Trimming removed 1 base from V and 9 bases from J, with 7 bases in between. CDR1 and CDR2 (germline): SGHTA, FQGNSA. CDR3: CASSLGARPQHF. As DNA, the CDR3 is TGTGCCAGCAGCTTAGGGGCACGGCCCCAGCATTTT.

This clone has only a few counts. This rearrangement joins TRBV4-1 to TRBJ1-5, with 11 bases matching TRBD1. Germline V CDR1 and CDR2: MGHRA, YSYEKL. This CDR3 has 16 amino acids. With V trimmed by 0 bases and J by 6 bases, 4 bases remained unmatched. As DNA, the CDR3 is TGCGCCAGCAGCCAAGACGGGGGACAGGGGGTTCAGCCCCAGCATTTT. Translation gives CASSQDGGQGVQPQHF.

The chain recombines TRBV5-1 with TRBJ2-5; D possibly corresponds to TRBD1 (5 bases). The V gene lost 0 bases and the J gene lost 5 bases, with 14 bases spanning the gap. CDR3 length: 15 residues. Germline-derived CDR1 and CDR2 are SGHRS and YFSETQ. DNA for the CDR3: TGCGCCAGCAGCTTGGCCACGGCAGGGCCTGAGACCCAGTACTTC. Protein product: CASSLATAGPETQYF.

This sequence joins TRBV18 and TRBJ2-2; 9 positions agree with TRBD1. Trimming took 3 bases from V and 4 from J; bases not matched to a gene: 6. This CDR3 contains 16 residues. Germline V gene lookup returns CDR1 KGHSH and CDR2 LQKENI. Here the CDR3 DNA reads TGTGCCAGCTCACCGCGGACAGGGGTGGTCACCGGGGAGCTGTTTTTT. It is translated as CASSPRTGVVTGELFF.

This clone was seen only a few times. The chain links TRBV11-2 to TRBJ1-4; D might be TRBD1 (5 bases). CDR3 size: 17 residues. The germline V and J ends were trimmed by 0 bases and 6 bases, with 17 bases remaining between them. Germline V gene data show CDR1 as SGHAT and CDR2 as FQNNGV. The CDR3 DNA reads as TGTGCCAGCAGCTTAGATGGGGCAGGGAATTTTCATGAAAAACTGTTTTTT. This codes for CASSLDGAGNFHEKLFF.

The V and J genes are TRBV7-2 and TRBJ2-7; TRBD2 is a possible D gene (5 bases). CDR1 is SGHTA and CDR2 is FQGNSA in the germline V gene. This CDR3 is 14 amino acids long. V was clipped by 0 bases and J by 6 bases, with 12 bases between them. CDR3 in DNA: TGTGCCAGCAGCTTAGCTGGGAGATATAGCGAGCAGTACTTC. Protein: CASSLAGRYSEQYF.